This TCR beta chain was profiled in a study of vaccination and CD4 T cells after COVID-19. In the study overall: There were six male and four female convalescents, and two of them were Hispanic. Post-vaccination specimens were collected at a median of roughly 65 days following dose two (range 14 to 241).

The study sequenced cultured CD4+ T cell DNA using the Oncomine TCR Beta short-read assay. Cultures of CD4+ T cells served as the source for extracting genomic DNA. A single record per CDR3 protein comes from TCRdb applying MiXCR to the PCR reads. Seen here are roughly 14,000 distinct CDR3 sequences, approximately 45% observed once, and the top ten hold approximately 15%. Details on this clonotype: Its antigen is unidentified.

The treatment was: roughly 11-day PBMC culture with coronavirus spike peptide pools or control peptides (ViraFEST assay). Trimming left V 6 bases short and J 2 bases short, with 19 bases between. The CDR3 is 16 residues long. Germline CDR1 is LNHDA and CDR2 is SQIVND (reference sequence). The source is a human donor with COVID-19. The V and J genes are TRBV19 and TRBJ1-2; unclear D gene. The sequenced material came from cultured CD4+ T cells from blood. The CDR3 DNA reads as TGTGCCAGTAGGATGGGTCTCACAGCACCCAACTATGGCTACACCTTC. It is translated as CASRMGLTAPNYGYTF. Using reference TRBV19 and TRBJ1-2 for the parts outside the CDR3, the full variable domain is DGGITQSPKYLFRKEGQNVTLSCEQNLNHDAMYWYRQDPGQGLRLIYYSQIVNDFQKGDIAEGYSVSREKKESFPLTVTSAQKNPTAFYLCASRMGLTAPNYGYTFGSGTRLTVV.